The rows below give T cell receptor beta chains drawn from one sample of a study of T cell responses to AZD1222 COVID-19 vaccine. The method was immunoSEQ multiplex PCR; TCRdb's version includes in-frame clones alone and lacks a portion of them. The profile covers more than 75,000 clones, with roughly 85% appearing a single time and 1.3% taken by the ten largest. Sequenced material: peripheral blood, taken 28 days after the second AZD1222 dose. The receptor source for this set is an adult who received the AZD1222 COVID-19 vaccine. Both conserved end residues are part of each CDR3. D genes are given only for firm matches. Size values are once, few and many counts, or a class for expanded clones, and some rows have none.

>TRBD1|TRBJ2-4|.|TRBV6-5
CASSYSRTGIIQYF
TGTGCCAGCAGTTACTCCCGGACAGGGATCATTCAGTACTTC
>TRBD1|TRBJ1-2|.|TRBV30
CAWSVGQGGLDGYTF
TGTGCCTGGAGTGTTGGACAGGGGGGTTTAGATGGCTACACCTTC
>.|TRBJ2-5|once|TRBV28
CASSFSRGGETQYF
TGTGCCAGCAGTTTCTCAAGGGGGGGAGAGACCCAGTACTTC
>.|TRBJ1-2|.|TRBV18
CASSYRLQGSGEGYTF
TGTGCCAGCTCATACCGGTTACAGGGATCAGGAGAAGGCTACACCTTC
>.|TRBJ1-3|.|TRBV30
CAWRGAPSGNTIYF
TGTGCCTGGAGAGGGGCTCCCTCTGGAAACACCATATATTTT
>TRBD2|TRBJ2-7|.|TRBV28
CASSDTSGRYEQYF
TGTGCCAGCAGTGATACTAGCGGGAGATACGAGCAGTACTTC
>TRBD1|TRBJ1-5|.|TRBV28
CASSLPGQLLRPQHF
TGTGCCAGCAGTTTACCGGGACAGCTCCTACGGCCCCAGCATTTT
>.|TRBJ1-3|few|TRBV19
CASSIFFGGLAGNTIYF
TGTGCCAGTAGTATCTTCTTCGGGGGGCTAGCTGGAAACACCATATATTTT
>TRBD2|TRBJ2-3|.|TRBV3-1/TRBV3-2
CASTQGLAGVMDTQYF
TGTGCCAGCACCCAGGGGCTAGCGGGAGTCATGGATACGCAGTATTTT
>.|TRBJ2-7|.|TRBV5-6
CASSSTLASSSSYEQYF
TGTGCCAGCAGCTCAACCCTCGCGAGTAGCAGCTCCTACGAGCAGTACTTC
>.|TRBJ2-7|.|TRBV10-3
CAISDFQGLDYEQYF
TGTGCCATCAGTGATTTTCAGGGGTTAGACTACGAGCAGTACTTC
>TRBD1|TRBJ2-2|few|TRBV5-4
CASSSDRGRIGELFF
TGTGCCAGCAGCTCGGACAGGGGGCGAATCGGGGAGCTGTTTTTT
>.|TRBJ1-3|.|TRBV9
CASSSDLGGFIDTIYF
TGTGCCAGCAGCTCCGATCTAGGGGGGTTTATAGACACCATATATTTT
>.|TRBJ1-2|.|TRBV5-8
CASSPMPANYGYTF
TGTGCCAGCAGCCCTATGCCTGCTAACTATGGCTACACCTTC
>.|TRBJ2-1|.|TRBV9
CASSGPARAYNEQFF
TGTGCCAGCAGCGGCCCTGCCAGAGCCTACAATGAGCAGTTCTTC
>TRBD2|TRBJ2-1|once|TRBV30
CAGGLSSYNEQFF
TGTGCCGGGGGACTAAGCTCCTACAATGAGCAGTTCTTC
>TRBD2|TRBJ2-3|once|TRBV5-1
CACGREADTQYF
TGCGCATGCGGGCGGGAGGCAGATACGCAGTATTTT
>TRBD2|TRBJ2-7|.|TRBV27
CASSSSPGTSGTSYEQYF
TGTGCCAGCAGTTCAAGCCCCGGGACTAGCGGGACCTCCTACGAGCAGTACTTC
>.|TRBJ1-1|.|TRBV5-1
CASSLEGRGTEAFF
TGCGCCAGCAGCTTGGAGGGAAGAGGGACTGAAGCTTTCTTT
>.|TRBJ1-5|once|TRBV6-5
CASTNRQGNQPQHF
TGTGCCAGCACTAACAGACAGGGCAATCAGCCCCAGCATTTT
>TRBD1|TRBJ2-7|.|TRBV30
CAWRTGQGTYEQYF
TGTGCCTGGAGGACGGGACAGGGGACCTACGAGCAGTACTTC
>TRBD2|TRBJ2-3|.|TRBV7-2
CASSLQTSGTDTQYF
TGTGCCAGCAGCTTGCAGACTAGCGGGACAGATACGCAGTATTTT
>.|TRBJ2-1|.|TRBV28
CASKAGREQFF
TGTGCCAGCAAGGCAGGGCGCGAGCAGTTCTTC
>TRBD2|TRBJ2-7|few|TRBV13
CASSLVSGRSYYEQYF
TGTGCCAGCAGCTTAGTTAGCGGGAGAAGTTACTACGAGCAGTACTTC
>.|TRBJ1-5|.|TRBV7-9
CASSLDSGQPQHF
TGTGCCAGCAGCTTAGACTCGGGGCAGCCCCAGCATTTT
>TRBD2|TRBJ2-3|once|TRBV5-4
CASSTSGRGADTQYF
TGTGCCAGCAGCACGAGCGGGAGGGGGGCAGATACGCAGTATTTT
>.|TRBJ1-2|.|TRBV19
CASSIEGVQGLWGYTF
TGTGCCAGTAGTATCGAAGGTGTGCAGGGACTTTGGGGCTACACCTTC
>.|TRBJ1-1|.|TRBV6-4
CASSEQENTEAFF
TGTGCCAGCAGTGAACAGGAGAACACTGAAGCTTTCTTT
>.|TRBJ2-7|few|TRBV4-2
CASSQEQLAGEQYF
TGTGCCAGCAGCCAAGAACAACTGGCTGGCGAGCAGTACTTC
>.|TRBJ1-2|.|TRBV27
CASSTVPLGAYGYTF
TGTGCCAGCAGTACAGTCCCCCTGGGGGCCTATGGCTACACCTTC
>.|TRBJ2-5|.|TRBV7-3
CASSPGYQETQYF
TGTGCCAGCAGCCCGGGCTACCAAGAGACCCAGTACTTC
>.|TRBJ2-1|.|TRBV7-8
CASRVGTSNNEQFF
TGTGCCAGCAGGGTCGGGACGTCCAACAATGAGCAGTTCTTC
>.|TRBJ1-5|once|TRBV18
CASSPSVARNHNSNQPQHF
TGTGCCAGCTCACCGTCTGTCGCACGGAACCACAATAGCAATCAGCCCCAGCATTTT
>.|TRBJ2-7|.|TRBV5-4
CASSPGGQTTYEQYF
TGTGCCAGCAGCCCCGGCGGACAGACCACCTACGAGCAGTACTTC
>.|TRBJ1-1|few|TRBV7-2
CASSPEQGRNTEAFF
TGTGCCAGCAGCCCAGAGCAGGGGAGGAACACTGAAGCTTTCTTT
>.|TRBJ2-6|.|TRBV7-9
CASSPGNSGANVLTF
TGTGCCAGCAGCCCAGGGAACTCTGGGGCCAACGTCCTGACTTTC
>.|TRBJ2-7|once|TRBV27
CASSLSQGIGYEQYF
TGTGCCAGCAGTTTATCTCAGGGGATCGGCTACGAGCAGTACTTC
>.|TRBJ2-7|.|TRBV6-5
CASSWGNTRYEQYF
TGTGCCAGCAGTTGGGGGAATACTAGATACGAGCAGTACTTC
>.|TRBJ1-5|many|TRBV19
CASSRDAGSNQPQHF
TGTGCCAGTAGTAGGGACGCCGGCAGCAATCAGCCCCAGCATTTT
>TRBD1|TRBJ1-2|.|TRBV28
CASRTGQVRGYTF
TGTGCCAGCAGAACCGGACAGGTTCGGGGCTACACCTTC
>.|TRBJ1-2|.|TRBV5-8
CASSLSGGSYYGYTF
TGTGCCAGCAGCTTGAGCGGTGGATCCTACTATGGCTACACCTTC
>.|TRBJ1-1|.|TRBV3-1/TRBV3-2
CASSQEPGAHTEAFF
TGTGCCAGCAGCCAAGAGCCAGGAGCCCACACTGAAGCTTTCTTT
>.|TRBJ2-2|.|TRBV6-5
CASTLGRVNTGELFF
TGTGCCAGCACTCTGGGGCGGGTGAACACCGGGGAGCTGTTTTTT
>.|TRBJ1-1|.|TRBV6-5
CASSSRGGTEAFF
TGTGCCAGCAGTTCGAGAGGGGGCACTGAAGCTTTCTTT
>.|TRBJ1-1|.|TRBV5-1
CASSLVAGEADTEAFF
TGCGCCAGCAGCTTGGTGGCAGGGGAGGCGGACACTGAAGCTTTCTTT
>.|TRBJ2-7|.|TRBV2
CASSVRAVHEQYF
TGTGCCAGCAGTGTCCGGGCAGTCCACGAGCAGTACTTC
>.|TRBJ2-7|.|TRBV6-2/TRBV6-3
CASSYHPIKNTYEQYF
TGTGCCAGCAGTTACCACCCTATAAAAAATACCTACGAGCAGTACTTC
>.|TRBJ2-5|.|TRBV29-1
CSVSLAGRETQYF
TGCAGCGTGTCTTTGGCAGGACGAGAGACCCAGTACTTC
>TRBD1|TRBJ1-1|.|TRBV4-1
CASSLTGRGSRNTEAFF
TGCGCCAGCAGCCTGACAGGGCGAGGGTCAAGGAACACTGAAGCTTTCTTT
>TRBD1|TRBJ2-4|.|TRBV5-8
CASSLRQGLRLYLAKNIQYF
TGTGCCAGCAGCTTAAGACAGGGCCTCCGTCTATACCTAGCCAAAAACATTCAGTACTTC
>TRBD1|TRBJ2-5|.|TRBV11-2
CASSMTGGEETQYF
TGTGCCAGCAGTATGACAGGGGGCGAAGAGACCCAGTACTTC
>.|TRBJ1-1|few|TRBV28
CASRRGGFDTEAFF
TGTGCCAGCAGACGAGGGGGATTCGACACTGAAGCTTTCTTT
>TRBD2|TRBJ2-1|.|TRBV29-1
CSVATSGSPPEFF
TGCAGCGTTGCTACTAGCGGGAGCCCCCCGGAGTTCTTC
>.|TRBJ2-3|once|TRBV23-1
CASSQVSTDTQYF
TGCGCCAGCAGTCAGGTTAGCACAGATACGCAGTATTTT
>TRBD1|TRBJ1-5|.|TRBV4-3
CASSRSSFRGRDQPQHF
TGCGCCAGCAGCCGTAGCTCCTTCAGGGGGCGCGATCAGCCCCAGCATTTT